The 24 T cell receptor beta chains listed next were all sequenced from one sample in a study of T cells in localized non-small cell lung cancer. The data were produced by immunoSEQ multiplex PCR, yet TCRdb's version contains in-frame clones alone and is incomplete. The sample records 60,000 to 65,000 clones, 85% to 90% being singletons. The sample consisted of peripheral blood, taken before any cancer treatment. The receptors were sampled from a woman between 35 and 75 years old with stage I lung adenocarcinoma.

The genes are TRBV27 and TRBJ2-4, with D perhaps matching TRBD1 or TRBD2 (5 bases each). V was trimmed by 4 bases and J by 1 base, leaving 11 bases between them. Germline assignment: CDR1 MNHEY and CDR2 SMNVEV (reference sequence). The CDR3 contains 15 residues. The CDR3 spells CASSSGTLAKNIQYF. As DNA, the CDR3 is TGTGCCAGCAGTTCCGGGACCCTGGCCAAAAACATTCAGTACTTC.

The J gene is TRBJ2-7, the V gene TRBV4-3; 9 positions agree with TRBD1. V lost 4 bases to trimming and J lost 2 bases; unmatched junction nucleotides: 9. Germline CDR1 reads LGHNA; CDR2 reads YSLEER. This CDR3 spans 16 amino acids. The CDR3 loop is CASSLGGGTGPYEQYF. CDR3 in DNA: TGCGCCAGCAGCCTGGGTGGTGGGACAGGGCCCTACGAGCAGTACTTC.

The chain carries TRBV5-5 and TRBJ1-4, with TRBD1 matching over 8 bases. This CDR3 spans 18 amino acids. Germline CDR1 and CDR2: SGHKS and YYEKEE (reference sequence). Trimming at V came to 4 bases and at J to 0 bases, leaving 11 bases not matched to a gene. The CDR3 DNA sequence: TGTGCCAGCAGCGAGTCGAGGGACAGGCAGGCAACTAATGAAAAACTGTTTTTT. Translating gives CASSESRDRQATNEKLFF.

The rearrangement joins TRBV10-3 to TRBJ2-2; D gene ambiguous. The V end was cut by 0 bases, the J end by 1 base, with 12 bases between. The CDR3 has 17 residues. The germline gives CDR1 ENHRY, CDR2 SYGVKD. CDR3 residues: CAISESGIQGNTGELFF. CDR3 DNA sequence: TGTGCCATCAGTGAGTCGGGAATTCAAGGGAACACCGGGGAGCTGTTTTTT.

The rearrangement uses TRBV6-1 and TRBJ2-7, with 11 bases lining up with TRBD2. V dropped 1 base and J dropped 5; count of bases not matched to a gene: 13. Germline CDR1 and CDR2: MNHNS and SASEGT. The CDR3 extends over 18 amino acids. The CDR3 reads CASSEGRLAGGLFNEQYF. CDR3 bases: TGTGCCAGCAGTGAAGGCAGGCTAGCGGGAGGCCTATTCAACGAGCAGTACTTC.

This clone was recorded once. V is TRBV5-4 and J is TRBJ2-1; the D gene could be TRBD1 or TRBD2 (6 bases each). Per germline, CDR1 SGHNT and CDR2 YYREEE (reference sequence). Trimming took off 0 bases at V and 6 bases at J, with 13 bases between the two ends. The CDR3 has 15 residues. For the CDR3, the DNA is TGTGCCAGCAGCTTGGCCAATCGGGGGCTCAATGAGCAGTTCTTC. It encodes CASSLANRGLNEQFF.

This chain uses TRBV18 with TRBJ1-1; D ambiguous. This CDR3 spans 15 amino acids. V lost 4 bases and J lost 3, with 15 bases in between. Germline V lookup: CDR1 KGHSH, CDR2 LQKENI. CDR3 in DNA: TGTGCCAGCTCACGGGTTCACGAGATGGACACTGAAGCTTTCTTT. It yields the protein CASSRVHEMDTEAFF. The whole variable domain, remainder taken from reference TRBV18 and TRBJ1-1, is NAGVMQNPRHLVRRRGQEARLRCSPMKGHSHVYWYRQLPEEGLKFMVYLQKENIIDESGMPKERFSAEFPKEGPSILRIQQVVRGDSAAYFCASSRVHEMDTEAFFGQGTRLTVV.

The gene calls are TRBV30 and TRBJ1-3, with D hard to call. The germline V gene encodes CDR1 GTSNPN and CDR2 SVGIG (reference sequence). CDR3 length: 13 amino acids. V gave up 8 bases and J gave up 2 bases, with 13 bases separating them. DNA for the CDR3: TGTGCCGGGCGTTCGAGGCCTGGAAACACCATATATTTT. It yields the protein CAGRSRPGNTIYF.

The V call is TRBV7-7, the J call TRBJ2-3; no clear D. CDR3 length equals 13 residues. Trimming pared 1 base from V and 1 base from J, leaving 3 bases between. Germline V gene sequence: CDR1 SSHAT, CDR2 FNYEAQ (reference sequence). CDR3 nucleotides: TGTGCCAGCAGCTTAGGAGGCACAGATACGCAGTATTTT. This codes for CASSLGGTDTQYF.

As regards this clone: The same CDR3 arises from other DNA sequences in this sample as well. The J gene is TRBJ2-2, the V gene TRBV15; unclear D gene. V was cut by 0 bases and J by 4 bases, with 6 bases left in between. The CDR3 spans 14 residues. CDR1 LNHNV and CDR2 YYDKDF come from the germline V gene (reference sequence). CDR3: CATSRDRATGELFF. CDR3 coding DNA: TGTGCCACCAGCAGAGATCGGGCCACCGGGGAGCTGTTTTTT.

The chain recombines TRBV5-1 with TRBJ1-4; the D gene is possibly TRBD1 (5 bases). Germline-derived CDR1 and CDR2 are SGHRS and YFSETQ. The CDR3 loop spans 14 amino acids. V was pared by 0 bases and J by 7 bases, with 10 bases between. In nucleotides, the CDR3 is TGCGCCAGCAGCTTGGGAGGGGCCGGTGAAAAACTGTTTTTT. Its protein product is CASSLGGAGEKLFF.

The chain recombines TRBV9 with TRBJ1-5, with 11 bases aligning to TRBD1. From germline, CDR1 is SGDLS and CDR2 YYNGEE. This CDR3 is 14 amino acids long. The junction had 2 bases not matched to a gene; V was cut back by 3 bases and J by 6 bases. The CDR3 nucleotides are TGTGCCAGCAGCGGGGGACAGGGGGGTCAGCCCCAGCATTTT. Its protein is CASSGGQGGQPQHF.

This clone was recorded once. CDR3 loop: CASSYLAGTYNEQFF. CDR3 DNA: TGTGCCAGCAGTTACCTAGCGGGGACCTACAATGAGCAGTTCTTC. The rearrangement joins TRBV6-5 to TRBJ2-1, with 9 bases identical to TRBD2. CDR1 is MNHEY, CDR2 SVGAGI, per germline. V shed 2 bases and J 2 bases; nucleotides not matched to a gene: 1. The CDR3 has 15 amino acids.

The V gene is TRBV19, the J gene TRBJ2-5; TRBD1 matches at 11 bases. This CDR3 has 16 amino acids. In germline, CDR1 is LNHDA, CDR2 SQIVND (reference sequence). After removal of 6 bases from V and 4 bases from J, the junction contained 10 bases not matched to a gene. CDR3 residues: CASSIPGTGGVETQYF. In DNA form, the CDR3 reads TGTGCCAGTAGCATACCCGGGACAGGGGGTGTAGAGACCCAGTACTTC.

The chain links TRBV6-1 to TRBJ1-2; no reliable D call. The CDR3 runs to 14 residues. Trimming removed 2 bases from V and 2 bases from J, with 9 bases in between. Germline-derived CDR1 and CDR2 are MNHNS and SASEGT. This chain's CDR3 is CASSELASNYGYTF. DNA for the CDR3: TGTGCCAGCAGTGAATTAGCCTCCAACTATGGCTACACCTTC.

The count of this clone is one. CDR3 bases: TGCGCCAGCAGCTTGGTTGGCAGTACTAACTATGGCTACACCTTC. Translation gives CASSLVGSTNYGYTF. The gene calls are TRBV5-1 and TRBJ1-2; D gene ambiguous. The V gene lost 0 bases and the J gene lost 0 bases, with 9 bases spanning the gap. CDR1 and CDR2 from the germline V gene are SGHRS and YFSETQ. The CDR3 has 15 amino acids. Full variable domain (outside the CDR3, taken from reference TRBV5-1 and TRBJ1-2): KAGVTQTPRYLIKTRGQQVTLSCSPISGHRSVSWYQQTPGQGLQFLFEYFSETQRNKGNFPGRFSGRQFSNSRSEMNVSTLELGDSALYLCASSLVGSTNYGYTFGSGTRLTVV.

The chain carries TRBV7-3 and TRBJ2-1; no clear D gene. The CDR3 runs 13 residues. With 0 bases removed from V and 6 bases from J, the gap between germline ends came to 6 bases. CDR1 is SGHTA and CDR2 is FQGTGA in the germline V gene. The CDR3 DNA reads TGTGCCAGCAGCTTAACGCTATCCAATGAGCAGTTCTTC. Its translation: CASSLTLSNEQFF.

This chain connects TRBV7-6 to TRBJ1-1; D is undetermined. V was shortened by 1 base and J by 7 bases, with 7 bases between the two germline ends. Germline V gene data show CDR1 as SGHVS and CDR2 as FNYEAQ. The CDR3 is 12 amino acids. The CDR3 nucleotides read TGTGCCAGCAGCTTAGTCGGCGGTGAAGCTTTCTTT. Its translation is CASSLVGGEAFF.

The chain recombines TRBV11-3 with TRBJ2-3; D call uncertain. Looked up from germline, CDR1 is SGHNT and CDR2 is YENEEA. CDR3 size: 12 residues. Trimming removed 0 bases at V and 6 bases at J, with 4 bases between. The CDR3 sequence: CASSLEQDTQYF. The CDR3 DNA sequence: TGTGCCAGCAGCTTAGAACAGGATACGCAGTATTTT.

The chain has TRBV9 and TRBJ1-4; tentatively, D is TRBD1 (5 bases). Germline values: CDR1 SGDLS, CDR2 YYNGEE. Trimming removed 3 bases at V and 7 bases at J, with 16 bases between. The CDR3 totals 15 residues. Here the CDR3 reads CASSAGGERREKLFF. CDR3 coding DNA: TGTGCCAGCAGCGCCGGGGGGGAGAGGCGTGAAAAACTGTTTTTT.

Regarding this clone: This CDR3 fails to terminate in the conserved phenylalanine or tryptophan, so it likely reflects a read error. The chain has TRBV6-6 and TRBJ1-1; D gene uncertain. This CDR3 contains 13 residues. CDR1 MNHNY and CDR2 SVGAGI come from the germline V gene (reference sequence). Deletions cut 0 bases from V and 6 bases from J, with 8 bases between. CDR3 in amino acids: CASSYSSGAEAFL. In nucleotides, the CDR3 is TGTGCCAGCAGTTACTCGAGTGGGGCTGAAGCTTTCCTT.

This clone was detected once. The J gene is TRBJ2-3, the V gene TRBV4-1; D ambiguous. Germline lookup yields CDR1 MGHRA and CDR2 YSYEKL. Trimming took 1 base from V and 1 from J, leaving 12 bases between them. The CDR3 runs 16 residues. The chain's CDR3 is CASSQVDLLRTDTQYF. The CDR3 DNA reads TGCGCCAGCAGCCAAGTGGACCTTCTTCGCACAGATACGCAGTATTTT.

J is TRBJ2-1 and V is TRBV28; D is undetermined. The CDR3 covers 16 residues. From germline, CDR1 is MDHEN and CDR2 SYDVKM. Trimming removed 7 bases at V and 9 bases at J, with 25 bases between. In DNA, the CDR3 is TGTGCCAGCACCTCATTGGGGTGGGCGTCGGGTAGTGAGCAGTTCTTC. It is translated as CASTSLGWASGSEQFF.

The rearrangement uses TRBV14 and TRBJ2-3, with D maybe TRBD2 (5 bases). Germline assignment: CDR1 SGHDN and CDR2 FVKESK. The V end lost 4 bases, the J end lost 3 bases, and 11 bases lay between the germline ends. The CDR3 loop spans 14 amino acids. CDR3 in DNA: TGTGCCAGCAGCCTCCGCAGAGGGACAGATACGCAGTATTTT. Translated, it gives CASSLRRGTDTQYF.